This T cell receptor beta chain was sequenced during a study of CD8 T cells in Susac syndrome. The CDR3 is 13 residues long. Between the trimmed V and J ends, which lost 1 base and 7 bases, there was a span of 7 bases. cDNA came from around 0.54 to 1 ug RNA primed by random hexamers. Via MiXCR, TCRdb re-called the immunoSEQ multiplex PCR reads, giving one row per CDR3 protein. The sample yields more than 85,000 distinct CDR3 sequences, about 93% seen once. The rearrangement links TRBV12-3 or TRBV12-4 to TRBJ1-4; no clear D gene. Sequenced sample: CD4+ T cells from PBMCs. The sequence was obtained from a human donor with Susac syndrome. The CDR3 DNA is TGTGCCAGCAGTTTAGGGACGGGTGAAAAACTGTTTTTT. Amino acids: CASSLGTGEKLFF.